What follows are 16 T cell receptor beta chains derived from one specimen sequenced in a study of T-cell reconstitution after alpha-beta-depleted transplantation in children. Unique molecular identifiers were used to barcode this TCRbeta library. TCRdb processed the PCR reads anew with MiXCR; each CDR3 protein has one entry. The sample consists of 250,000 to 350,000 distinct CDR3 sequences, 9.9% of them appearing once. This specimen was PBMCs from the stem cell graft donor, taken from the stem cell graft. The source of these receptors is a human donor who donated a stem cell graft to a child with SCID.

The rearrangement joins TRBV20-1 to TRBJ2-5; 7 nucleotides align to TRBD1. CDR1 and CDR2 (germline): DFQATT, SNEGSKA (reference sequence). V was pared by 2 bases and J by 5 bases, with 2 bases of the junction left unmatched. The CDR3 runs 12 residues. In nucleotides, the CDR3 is TGCAGTGCTAGAAAGGGGGCTGAGACCCAGTACTTC. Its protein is CSARKGAETQYF.

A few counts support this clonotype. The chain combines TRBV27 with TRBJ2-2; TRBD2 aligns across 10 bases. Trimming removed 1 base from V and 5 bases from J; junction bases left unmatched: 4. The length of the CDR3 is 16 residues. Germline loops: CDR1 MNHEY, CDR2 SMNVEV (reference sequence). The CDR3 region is CASSLWERGGTGELFF. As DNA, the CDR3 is TGTGCCAGCAGTTTATGGGAGCGGGGGGGTACCGGGGAGCTGTTTTTT.

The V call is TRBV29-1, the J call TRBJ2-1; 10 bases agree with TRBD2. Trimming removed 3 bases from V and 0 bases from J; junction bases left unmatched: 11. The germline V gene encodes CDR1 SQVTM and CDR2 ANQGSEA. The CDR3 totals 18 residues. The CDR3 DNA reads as TGCAGCGTTGACGTCGGTAGCGGGGGGCCGAGCTCCTACAATGAGCAGTTCTTC. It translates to CSVDVGSGGPSSYNEQFF.

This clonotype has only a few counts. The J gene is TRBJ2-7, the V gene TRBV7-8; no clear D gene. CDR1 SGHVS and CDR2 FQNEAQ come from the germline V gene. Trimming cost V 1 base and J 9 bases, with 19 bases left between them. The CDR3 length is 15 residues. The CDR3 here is CASSLGATGNFRQYF. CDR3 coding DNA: TGTGCCAGCAGCTTAGGAGCTACGGGCAATTTTCGGCAGTACTTC.

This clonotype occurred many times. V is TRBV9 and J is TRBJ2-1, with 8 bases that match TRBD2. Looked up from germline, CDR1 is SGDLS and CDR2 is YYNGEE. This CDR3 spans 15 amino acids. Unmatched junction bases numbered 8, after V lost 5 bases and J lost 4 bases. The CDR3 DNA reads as TGTGCCAGCAGTGCCTTAACGGGGGGGTACAATGAGCAGTTCTTC. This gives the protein CASSALTGGYNEQFF. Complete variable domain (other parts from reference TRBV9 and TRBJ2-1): DSGVTQTPKHLITATGQRVTLRCSPRSGDLSVYWYQQSLDQGLQFLIQYYNGEERAKGNILERFSAQQFPDLHSELNLSSLELGDSALYFCASSALTGGYNEQFFGPGTRLTVL.

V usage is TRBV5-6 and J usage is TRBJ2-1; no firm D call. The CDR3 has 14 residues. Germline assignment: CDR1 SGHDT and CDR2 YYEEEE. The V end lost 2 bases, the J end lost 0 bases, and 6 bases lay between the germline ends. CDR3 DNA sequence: TGTGCCAGCAGCTTCGTAAGCTCCTACAATGAGCAGTTCTTC. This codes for CASSFVSSYNEQFF.

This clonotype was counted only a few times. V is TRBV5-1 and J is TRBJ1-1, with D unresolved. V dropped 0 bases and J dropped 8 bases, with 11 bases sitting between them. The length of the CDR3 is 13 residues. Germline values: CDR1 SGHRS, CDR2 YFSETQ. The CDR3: CASSLEGLTEAFF. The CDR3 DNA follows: TGCGCCAGCAGCTTGGAGGGTTTAACGGAAGCTTTCTTT. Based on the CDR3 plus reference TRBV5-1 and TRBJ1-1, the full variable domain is KAGVTQTPRYLIKTRGQQVTLSCSPISGHRSVSWYQQTPGQGLQFLFEYFSETQRNKGNFPGRFSGRQFSNSRSEMNVSTLELGDSALYLCASSLEGLTEAFFGQGTRLTVV.

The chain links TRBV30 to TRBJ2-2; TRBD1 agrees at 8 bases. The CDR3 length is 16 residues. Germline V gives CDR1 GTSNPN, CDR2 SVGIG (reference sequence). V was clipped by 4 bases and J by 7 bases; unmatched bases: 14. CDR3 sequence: CAWMCRQGAFGGELFF. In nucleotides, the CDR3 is TGTGCCTGGATGTGTCGGCAGGGGGCTTTTGGCGGGGAGCTGTTTTTT. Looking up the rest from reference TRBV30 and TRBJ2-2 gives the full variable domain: SQTIHQWPATLVQPVGSPLSLECTVEGTSNPNLYWYRQAAGRGLQLLFYSVGIGQISSEVPQNLSASRPQDRQFILSSKKLLLSDSGFYLCAWMCRQGAFGGELFFGEGSRLTVL.

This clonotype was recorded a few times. CDR3: CAISEPMTGNTEAFF. The CDR3 nucleotides read TGTGCCATCAGTGAGCCCATGACAGGGAACACTGAAGCTTTCTTT. The rearrangement links TRBV10-3 to TRBJ1-1; D is possibly TRBD1 (6 bases). This CDR3 region has 15 residues. Germline V gives CDR1 ENHRY, CDR2 SYGVKD. Trimming stripped 2 bases from V and 1 base from J, with 11 bases between.

The CDR3 nucleotides read TGCAGCGTCACGCAGGGTGCCGGGGCCAACGTCCTGACTTTC. Its translation: CSVTQGAGANVLTF. The chain couples TRBV29-1 to TRBJ2-6, with a tentative D call TRBD1 (5 bases). This CDR3 contains 14 residues. Germline lookup yields CDR1 SQVTM and CDR2 ANQGSEA. V was trimmed by 6 bases and J by 4 bases, leaving 13 bases between them.

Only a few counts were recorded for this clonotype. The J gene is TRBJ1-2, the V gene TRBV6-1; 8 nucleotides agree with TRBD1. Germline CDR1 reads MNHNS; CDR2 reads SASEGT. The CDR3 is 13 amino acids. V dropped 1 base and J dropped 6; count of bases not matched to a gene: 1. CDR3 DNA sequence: TGTGCCAGCAGTGAAGTACAGGGGGATGGCTACACCTTC. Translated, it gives CASSEVQGDGYTF.

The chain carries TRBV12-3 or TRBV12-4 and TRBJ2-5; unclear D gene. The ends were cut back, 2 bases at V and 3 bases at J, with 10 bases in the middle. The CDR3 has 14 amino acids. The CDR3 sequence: CASSLSPLKETQYF. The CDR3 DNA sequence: TGTGCCAGCAGTTTATCACCGCTCAAAGAGACCCAGTACTTC.

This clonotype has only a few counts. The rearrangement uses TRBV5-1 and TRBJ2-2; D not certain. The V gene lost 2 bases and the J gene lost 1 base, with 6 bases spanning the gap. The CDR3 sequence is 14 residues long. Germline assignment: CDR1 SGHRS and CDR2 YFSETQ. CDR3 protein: CASSFPGNTGELFF. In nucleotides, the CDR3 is TGCGCCAGCAGCTTCCCGGGGAACACCGGGGAGCTGTTTTTT.

This chain's CDR3 is CSAIRDTQYF. The CDR3 DNA reads as TGCAGTGCTATCAGAGATACGCAGTATTTT. The V call is TRBV20-1, the J call TRBJ2-3; the D is unclear. CDR1 and CDR2 (germline): DFQATT, SNEGSKA (reference sequence). Trimming removed 4 bases at V and 5 bases at J, with 4 bases between. The CDR3 sequence is 10 residues long.

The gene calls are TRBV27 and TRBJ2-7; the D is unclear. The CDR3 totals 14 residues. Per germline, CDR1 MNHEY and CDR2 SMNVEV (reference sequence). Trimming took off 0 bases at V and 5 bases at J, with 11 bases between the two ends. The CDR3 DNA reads TGTGCCAGCAGTTTATCGGAGTCGAACGACGAGCAGTACTTC. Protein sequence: CASSLSESNDEQYF.

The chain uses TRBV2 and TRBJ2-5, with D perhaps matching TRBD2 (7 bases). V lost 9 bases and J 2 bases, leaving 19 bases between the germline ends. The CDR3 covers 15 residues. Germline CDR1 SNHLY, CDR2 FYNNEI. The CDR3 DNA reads TGTGCCAGTAAGGGGTTGGGGGGGGCGCAAGAGACCCAGTACTTC. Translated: CASKGLGGAQETQYF.